These T cell receptor beta chains were read from a single sample in a study of blood T cells in healthy people across ages. TCRdb analysed the 5' RACE reads with MiXCR anew, one entry per CDR3 protein. The profile shows over 1.5 million distinct CDR3 sequences, about 49% of them singletons. The source material was blood. These receptors were taken from a woman aged 35 to 49 in good health. Each CDR3 is given with its conserved first and last residue. A D gene is named only where the DNA matches it firmly. Size values are once, few and many counts, or a class for expanded clones, and some rows have none.

V gene,clone size,D gene,J gene,CDR3 DNA,CDR3 protein
TRBV20-1,few,TRBD1,TRBJ2-5,TGCAGCTTACAGGGGGTGCAAGAGACCCAGTACTTC,CSLQGVQETQYF
TRBV20-1,.,TRBD2,TRBJ2-3,TGCAGTGCCCTCGATGGGACTAGGGGCACAGATACGCAGTATTTT,CSALDGTRGTDTQYF
TRBV20-1,.,TRBD2,TRBJ2-3,TGCAGTGCTCTGTCGACTAGCGGGGCGGAAGATACGCAGTATTTT,CSALSTSGAEDTQYF
TRBV20-1,few,.,TRBJ1-5,TGCAGTGCGGGGGGCAGGTCTAAGCCCCAGCATTTT,CSAGGRSKPQHF
TRBV11-2,.,TRBD1,TRBJ2-7,TGTGCCAGCAGCGTACCGGGACAGGGTCGCGAGCAGTACTTC,CASSVPGQGREQYF
TRBV20-1,.,.,TRBJ2-5,TGCAGTGCTAGGCTTCTGGCGATCCAAGAGACCCAGTACTTC,CSARLLAIQETQYF
TRBV13,few,.,TRBJ2-5,TGTGCCAGCAGCTCATTCCCGGGAATGATGAAGACCCAGTACTTC,CASSSFPGMMKTQYF
TRBV20-1,.,TRBD1,TRBJ2-7,TGCAGTGCGGTAAACTCGGACAGGGGCGTAAACGAGCAGTACTTC,CSAVNSDRGVNEQYF
TRBV4-3,once,.,TRBJ2-7,TGCGCCAGCAGCCAAGCTAAGGGGAGCTCCTACGAGCAGTACTTC,CASSQAKGSSYEQYF
TRBV6-1,many,.,TRBJ2-7,TGTGCCAGCAGTGAAGCAGGCACAGGTCCCTACGAGCAGTACTTC,CASSEAGTGPYEQYF
TRBV2,.,.,TRBJ2-5,TGTGCCAGCAGTGCCAGGCCCAAGTCGTCCCAGTACTTC,CASSARPKSSQYF
TRBV4-1,.,.,TRBJ1-6,TGCGCCAGCAGCCAAGACCTCAGGGGTTTTAATAATTCACCCCTCCACTTT,CASSQDLRGFNNSPLHF
TRBV7-2,few,.,TRBJ2-1,TGTGCCAGCAGCTTAGTCCGGGAAGATGAGCAGTTCTTC,CASSLVREDEQFF
TRBV6-6,once,.,TRBJ1-1,TGTGCCAGCAGTAGCCCCAGAGAATTAGACACTGAAGCTTTCTTT,CASSSPRELDTEAFF
TRBV5-1,many,TRBD1,TRBJ2-1,TGCGCCAGCAGCCCGGAGGGACAGGGCGGCAATGAGCAGTTCTTC,CASSPEGQGGNEQFF
TRBV27,few,.,TRBJ2-1,TGTGCCAGCAGTTTACTAGTCACCTCATTTAATGAGCAGTTCTTC,CASSLLVTSFNEQFF
TRBV7-9,.,TRBD1,TRBJ1-1,TGTGCCAGCAGCTTACCAAAGACAGGGGGACGGACTGAAGCTTTCTTT,CASSLPKTGGRTEAFF
TRBV20-1,few,TRBD2,TRBJ2-5,TGCAGTGCTTTAAGACTAGCGGGGACTCGTGAGACCCAGTACTTC,CSALRLAGTRETQYF
TRBV6-2/TRBV6-3,many,.,TRBJ2-7,TGTGCCAGCAGTCCGACAGTCTACGAGCAGTACTTC,CASSPTVYEQYF
TRBV6-1,.,TRBD1,TRBJ2-5,TGTGCCAGCAGTGAAGCGCTTGGACAGGTTGTTTGGGAGACCCAGTACTTC,CASSEALGQVVWETQYF
TRBV5-1,.,TRBD2,TRBJ2-1,TGCGCCAGCAGCTTAGGGACTAGCGGTTTCCTCAATGAGCAGTTCTTC,CASSLGTSGFLNEQFF
TRBV7-9,.,.,TRBJ1-2,TGTGCCAGCAGCTCGCTAACGGGCACCACCGTTAACTCTGGCTACACCTTC,CASSSLTGTTVNSGYTF
TRBV20-1,.,.,TRBJ2-5,TGCAGTGCTAGAGATTGGACTACCTCAAAAGAGACCCAGTACTTC,CSARDWTTSKETQYF
TRBV7-2,few,.,TRBJ2-3,TGTGCCAGCAGCCTATTCGCGGGGGATACGCAGTATTTT,CASSLFAGDTQYF
TRBV28,.,TRBD1,TRBJ1-2,TGTGCCAGCAGTTGTGGACAGGGTGTAGGCTGCACCTTC,CASSCGQGVGCTF
TRBV6-6,few,.,TRBJ2-3,TGTGCCAGCAGTACCCCCCTCGCAAGGGGCGGAGATACGCAGTATTTT,CASSTPLARGGDTQYF
TRBV28,few,.,TRBJ2-6,TGTGCCAGCAGTCCCGGCAGGGCCAACGTCCTGACTTTC,CASSPGRANVLTF
TRBV6-5,.,.,TRBJ2-7,TGTGCCAGCGGGTCCCTAGGGGCCCAGTACTTC,CASGSLGAQYF
TRBV7-2,many,TRBD2,TRBJ2-5,TGTGCCAGTAAGGGACTAGCGATCTCCCAAGAGACCCAGTACTTC,CASKGLAISQETQYF
TRBV27,.,.,TRBJ2-7,TGTGCCAGCAGTTTTTCTGGACTGATTTACGAGCAGTACTTC,CASSFSGLIYEQYF
TRBV20-1,.,.,TRBJ1-2,TGCAGTGCTACAGACAGGCTCTATGGCTACACCTTC,CSATDRLYGYTF
TRBV29-1,.,.,TRBJ2-7,TGCAGCGTTGAAGTCTTCGGTAGCTCCCACGAGCAGTACTTC,CSVEVFGSSHEQYF
TRBV9,few,.,TRBJ2-5,TGTGCCAGCAGCGTAGCTGCGGCGGGGACACAAGAGACCCAGTACTTC,CASSVAAAGTQETQYF
TRBV24-1,few,.,TRBJ2-4,TGTGCCACCAGAGGGGGGGAAAACATTCAGTACTTC,CATRGGENIQYF
TRBV9,.,TRBD1,TRBJ1-1,TGTGCCAGCAGCGCACCGATTGGGACAGGGGGGACCACTGAAGCTTTCTTT,CASSAPIGTGGTTEAFF
TRBV28,.,TRBD2,TRBJ2-3,TGTGCCAGCCTTGGGACTAGCGGGGCCCCTAGCACAGATACGCAGTATTTT,CASLGTSGAPSTDTQYF
TRBV5-1,.,.,TRBJ1-4,TGCGCCAGCTCGCGGGACGGAGCGAGTGAAAAACTGTTTTTT,CASSRDGASEKLFF
TRBV11-2,.,TRBD1,TRBJ2-3,TGTGCCAGCAGCTTGGGTCCCGGGACAGGGGTGAGCACAGATACGCAGTATTTT,CASSLGPGTGVSTDTQYF
TRBV4-1,.,TRBD1,TRBJ1-2,TGCGCCAGCAGCCAAAAATCTTCCGGGACAGGGATCGATGGCTACACCTTC,CASSQKSSGTGIDGYTF
TRBV7-8,.,.,TRBJ2-6,TGTGCCAGCAGCGGAACGAACTCTGGGGCCAACGTCCTGACTTTC,CASSGTNSGANVLTF
TRBV6-2/TRBV6-3,.,.,TRBJ2-6,TGTGCCAGCAGTTTTTACCGGGACAACTCTGGGGCCAACGTCCTGACTTTC,CASSFYRDNSGANVLTF
TRBV28,few,.,TRBJ2-7,TGTGCCAGCAGTCCGCCGCAGCCAGATTACGAGCAGTACTTC,CASSPPQPDYEQYF
TRBV6-5,.,TRBD1,TRBJ1-2,TGCGCCAGCAGTTACTTCGCGGACAGGGCACGCGGCTACACCTTC,CASSYFADRARGYTF
TRBV5-6,few,TRBD1,TRBJ2-7,TGTGCCAGAAGGGGACAGGGGACTTACGAGCAGTACTTC,CARRGQGTYEQYF
TRBV10-1,.,.,TRBJ2-3,TGCGCCAGCAGTGCCCCGGGGAGAACCGATACGCAGTATTTT,CASSAPGRTDTQYF
TRBV9,.,TRBD1,TRBJ2-7,TGTGCCAGCAGTGATTATTCAGGGGGCTCTCGAAATGAGCAGTACTTC,CASSDYSGGSRNEQYF
TRBV4-3,few,.,TRBJ2-7,TGCGCCAGCAGCCAAGAAGGGGGGGACCGCTACGAGCAGTACTTC,CASSQEGGDRYEQYF
TRBV6-6,.,TRBD1,TRBJ1-2,TGTGCCAGCAGTGCGAGAGCCGGGACAGGGGAGGGAGGCTACACCTTC,CASSARAGTGEGGYTF
TRBV12-3/TRBV12-4,few,.,TRBJ2-1,TGTGCCAGCGGGGACTGGTCCAATGAGCAGTTCTTC,CASGDWSNEQFF
TRBV12-3/TRBV12-4,.,.,TRBJ2-1,TGTGCCAGCAGTTTCCGCACTAGCTCCTACAATGAGCAGTTCTTC,CASSFRTSSYNEQFF
TRBV15,few,.,TRBJ2-7,TGTGCCACCAGCAGAGATAGGGACAACTACGAGCAGTACTTC,CATSRDRDNYEQYF
TRBV29-1,.,.,TRBJ1-5,TGCAGCGTTTGGGTCAGAAATCAGCCCCAGCATTTT,CSVWVRNQPQHF
TRBV29-1,.,.,TRBJ1-1,TGCAGCGTTGAAGAGGGGGCGGGGGGGCAGCGGAACACTGAAGCTTTCTTT,CSVEEGAGGQRNTEAFF
TRBV20-1,once,.,TRBJ1-2,TGCAGTGCTAGATGGCCGGGTCTGGTTGGCTACACCTTC,CSARWPGLVGYTF